These 17 T cell receptor beta chains share one sample of origin, sequenced in a study of cytomegalovirus exposure and HLA in healthy donors. 60 Vbeta and 13 Jbeta primers were used in PCR. Method: immunoSEQ multiplex PCR; TCRdb's copy keeps in-frame clones and lacks some. Of around 210,000 clones detected, 70% to 80% appear once; the ten largest clones hold under 3%. Sequenced: PBMCs. All receptors come from a woman younger than 45 in good health and CMV-seronegative.

The CDR3: CAISRSGGASNEQFF. CDR3 nucleotide sequence: TGTGCCATCAGTCGGAGCGGGGGGGCCAGCAATGAGCAGTTCTTC. V is TRBV10-3 and J is TRBJ2-1, with 10 bases aligning to TRBD2. The CDR3 has 15 residues. The germline CDR1 and CDR2 sequences are ENHRY and SYGVKD. J lost 6 bases, V lost 5 bases, and 7 bases had no gene match.

V and J are TRBV11-2 and TRBJ2-1; D is unresolved. This CDR3 is 14 amino acids long. Trimming removed 1 base from V and 5 bases from J, with 9 bases in between. CDR1 is SGHAT and CDR2 is FQNNGV in the germline V gene. DNA for the CDR3: TGTGCCAGCAGCTTAGTCTTCGGTAACAATGAGCAGTTCTTC. Residues: CASSLVFGNNEQFF.

CDR3 nucleotides: TGTGCCTGGAGTGTACAGGCAGCAAATCAGCCCCAGCATTTT. Encoded protein: CAWSVQAANQPQHF. The chain uses TRBV30 and TRBJ1-5; the D gene is possibly TRBD1 (5 bases). V lost 0 bases and J lost 4, with 10 bases in between. This CDR3 is 14 amino acids long. Germline V lookup: CDR1 GTSNPN, CDR2 SVGIG (reference sequence).

The J gene is TRBJ2-7, the V gene TRBV5-1; 8 bases map to TRBD1. This CDR3 is built from 13 residues. Germline values: CDR1 SGHRS, CDR2 YFSETQ. V trimming: 4 bases; J trimming: 3 bases; junction bases outside the gene matches: 3. CDR3 protein: CASSATGGYEQYF. The CDR3 bases are TGCGCCAGCAGCGCTACAGGGGGCTACGAGCAGTACTTC. Looking up the rest from reference TRBV5-1 and TRBJ2-7 gives the full variable domain: KAGVTQTPRYLIKTRGQQVTLSCSPISGHRSVSWYQQTPGQGLQFLFEYFSETQRNKGNFPGRFSGRQFSNSRSEMNVSTLELGDSALYLCASSATGGYEQYFGPGTRLTVT.

The chain couples TRBV28 to TRBJ2-1; D is undetermined. The V gene's germline CDR1 is MDHEN and CDR2 SYDVKM. V lost 2 bases, J lost 9 bases, and 5 bases lay in between. This CDR3 has 11 residues. The CDR3 DNA reads TGTGCCAGCAGTTTAGGCGGTGAGCAGTTCTTC. Its protein product is CASSLGGEQFF.

This clone turned up a few times. This chain connects TRBV15 to TRBJ2-1; 9 positions match TRBD1. The CDR3 length is 15 residues. Germline assignment: CDR1 LNHNV and CDR2 YYDKDF (reference sequence). V dropped 1 base and J dropped 8; count of bases not matched to a gene: 6. In DNA, the CDR3 is TGTGCCACCAGCAGAGGACAGGGGGATTCGGATGAGCAGTTCTTC. Translated: CATSRGQGDSDEQFF. Based on the CDR3 plus reference TRBV15 and TRBJ2-1, the full variable domain is DAMVIQNPRYQVTQFGKPVTLSCSQTLNHNVMYWYQQKSSQAPKLLFHYYDKDFNNEADTPDNFQSRRPNTSFCFLDIRSPGLGDTAMYLCATSRGQGDSDEQFFGPGTRLTVL.

About this clone: Compared with germline, one end of the junction differs, possibly owing to a read error. The chain employs TRBV7-9 and TRBJ2-2; D call uncertain. The CDR3 runs 16 residues. Germline assignment: CDR1 SEHNR and CDR2 FQNEAQ (reference sequence). For the CDR3, the DNA is TGTTCCAGCAGCTTAGTACTTGCGCGAGACACCGGGGAGCTGTTTTTT. It specifies CSSSLVLARDTGELFF.

V is TRBV5-5 and J is TRBJ1-1, with D possibly matching TRBD1 (6 bases). Germline V gene lookup returns CDR1 SGHKS and CDR2 YYEKEE (reference sequence). V was trimmed by 1 base and J by 1 base, leaving 14 bases between them. CDR3 length: 16 residues. The CDR3 DNA sequence: TGTGCCAGCAGCTTGAAGGGGCAGGGGAAGAACACTGAAGCTTTCTTT. Translated: CASSLKGQGKNTEAFF. Filled out from reference TRBV5-5 and TRBJ1-1, the complete variable domain reads DAGVTQSPTHLIKTRGQQVTLRCSPISGHKSVSWYQQVLGQGPQFIFQYYEKEERGRGNFPDRFSARQFPNYSSELNVNALLLGDSALYLCASSLKGQGKNTEAFFGQGTRLTVV.

J is TRBJ2-7 and V is TRBV27; tentatively, D is TRBD2 (7 bases). Germline CDR1 and CDR2: MNHEY and SMNVEV (reference sequence). V was clipped by 2 bases and J by 6 bases, with 8 bases between them. The CDR3 consists of 12 residues. This CDR3 reads CASSLRGGEQYF. CDR3 sequence (DNA): TGTGCCAGCAGTTTAAGGGGGGGCGAGCAGTACTTC.

This clone was seen more than once but under ten times. The chain is built from TRBV7-2 and TRBJ2-7, with TRBD1 identical over 9 bases. The germline gives CDR1 SGHTA, CDR2 FQGNSA. Germline trimming cut 4 bases from V and 2 bases from J; bases unmatched to any gene: 3. The CDR3 loop spans 14 amino acids. In DNA form, the CDR3 reads TGTGCCAGCAGCTCCTACAGGGGGCCCTACGAGCAGTACTTC. It translates to CASSSYRGPYEQYF.

The chain couples TRBV12-5 to TRBJ1-3, with a weak D call TRBD1 (5 bases). V lost 0 bases to trimming and J lost 4 bases, with 7 bases between them. Germline V CDR1 and CDR2: LGHNT, FRNRAP. This CDR3 contains 14 residues. CDR3 DNA: TGTGCTAGTGGTTTGGTAAACAGGGGAAACACCATATATTTT. Protein sequence: CASGLVNRGNTIYF.

This clone was found a few times. The rearrangement joins TRBV7-8 to TRBJ2-1; no clear D. The CDR3 runs to 11 residues. CDR1 and CDR2 from the germline V gene are SGHVS and FQNEAQ. Trimming took 3 bases from V and 8 from J, leaving 5 bases between them. The CDR3 DNA is TGTGCCAGCAGCTTTATCGATGAGCAGTTCTTC. It yields the protein CASSFIDEQFF.

The chain uses TRBV13 and TRBJ2-7; TRBD1 matches at 7 bases. The CDR3 contains 12 residues. Per germline, CDR1 PRHDT and CDR2 FYEKMQ (reference sequence). V lost 8 bases and J lost 5; bases outside the gene matches: 6. This chain's CDR3 is CASGQARDEQYF. DNA of the CDR3: TGTGCCAGCGGACAGGCCAGAGACGAGCAGTACTTC.

The V call is TRBV28, the J call TRBJ2-5; 10 nucleotides align to TRBD1. The V gene end was trimmed by 2 bases and the J gene end by 5 bases; junction bases not matched to a gene: 8. The V gene's germline CDR1 is MDHEN and CDR2 SYDVKM. CDR3 length: 16 amino acids. CDR3 bases: TGTGCCAGCAGTTTAGAACCGGGACAGGGGCAGGAGACCCAGTACTTC. Encoded protein: CASSLEPGQGQETQYF.

V usage is TRBV1 and J usage is TRBJ2-1; the table's D gene call, TRBD2, was not cross checked with the DNA. TRBV1 is designated a pseudogene. The CDR3 length is 14 residues. CDR3 in amino acids: CTSSQSSGKNEQFF. In DNA, the CDR3 is TGCACCAGCAGCCAAAGTAGCGGGAAAAATGAGCAGTTCTTC.

This chain links TRBV15 with TRBJ2-5, with 10 bases lining up with TRBD2. The last part of the DNA fits TRBJ2-7 better; the J call may be wrong. There are 18 residues in the CDR3. In germline, CDR1 is LNHNV, CDR2 YYDKDF (reference sequence). This chain's CDR3 is CATSRGGVAGTSAYEQYF. CDR3 nucleotides: TGTGCCACCAGCAGAGGGGGTGTTGCCGGGACTAGCGCCTACGAGCAGTACTTC.

In this sample, this clone turned up once. The chain joins TRBV6-6 to TRBJ2-2; 7 bases align to TRBD2. CDR3 size: 16 residues. After removal of 6 bases from V and 5 bases from J, the junction contained 12 bases not matched to a gene. Germline values: CDR1 MNHNY, CDR2 SVGAGI (reference sequence). The chain's CDR3 is CASRLSGTKTTGELFF. For the CDR3, the DNA is TGTGCCAGCAGATTATCCGGGACTAAAACTACCGGGGAGCTGTTTTTT.